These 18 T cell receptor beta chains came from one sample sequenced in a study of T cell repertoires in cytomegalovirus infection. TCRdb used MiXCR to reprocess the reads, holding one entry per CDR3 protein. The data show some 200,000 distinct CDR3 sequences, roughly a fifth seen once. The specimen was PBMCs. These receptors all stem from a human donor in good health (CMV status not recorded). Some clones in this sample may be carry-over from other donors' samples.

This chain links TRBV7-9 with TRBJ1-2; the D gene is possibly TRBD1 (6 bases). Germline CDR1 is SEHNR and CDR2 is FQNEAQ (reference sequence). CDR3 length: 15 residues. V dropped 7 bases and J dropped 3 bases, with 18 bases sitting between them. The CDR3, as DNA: TGTGCCAGCACCCCCAGGACAGAGGTTCACTATGGCTACACCTTC. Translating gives CASTPRTEVHYGYTF.

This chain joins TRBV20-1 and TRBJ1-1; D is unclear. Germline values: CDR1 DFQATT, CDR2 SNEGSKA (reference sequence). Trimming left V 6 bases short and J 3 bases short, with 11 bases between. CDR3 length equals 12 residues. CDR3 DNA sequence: TGCAGTGCCCGAAGACTTGACACTGAAGCTTTCTTT. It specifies CSARRLDTEAFF.

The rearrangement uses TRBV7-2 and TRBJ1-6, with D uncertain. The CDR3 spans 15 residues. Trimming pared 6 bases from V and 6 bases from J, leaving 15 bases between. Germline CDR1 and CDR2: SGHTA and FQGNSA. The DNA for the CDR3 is TGTGCCAGCAGAGGCTCGGGCAGCCGTAATTCACCCCTCCACTTT. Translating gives CASRGSGSRNSPLHF.

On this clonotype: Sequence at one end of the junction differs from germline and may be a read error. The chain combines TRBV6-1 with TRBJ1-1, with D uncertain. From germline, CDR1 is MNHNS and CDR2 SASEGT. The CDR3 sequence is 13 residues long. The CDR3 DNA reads TGTGCCTGCAGTGAAGTCCGGGGAGGATCGGCTTTCTTT. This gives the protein CACSEVRGGSAFF.

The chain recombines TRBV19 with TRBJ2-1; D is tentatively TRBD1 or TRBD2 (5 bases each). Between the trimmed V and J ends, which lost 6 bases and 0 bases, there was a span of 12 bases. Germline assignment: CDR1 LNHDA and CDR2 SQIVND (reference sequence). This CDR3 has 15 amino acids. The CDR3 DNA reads TGTGCCAGTAGCAGGGACGCGAGCTCCTACAATGAGCAGTTCTTC. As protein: CASSRDASSYNEQFF.

The CDR3 here is CSVEDSFMNTEAFF. As DNA, the CDR3 is TGCAGCGTTGAGGACAGCTTTATGAACACTGAAGCTTTCTTT. V and J are TRBV29-1 and TRBJ1-1, with D perhaps TRBD1 (6 bases). From germline, CDR1 is SQVTM and CDR2 ANQGSEA. The CDR3 spans 14 residues. V was pared by 3 bases and J by 0 bases, with 11 bases between.

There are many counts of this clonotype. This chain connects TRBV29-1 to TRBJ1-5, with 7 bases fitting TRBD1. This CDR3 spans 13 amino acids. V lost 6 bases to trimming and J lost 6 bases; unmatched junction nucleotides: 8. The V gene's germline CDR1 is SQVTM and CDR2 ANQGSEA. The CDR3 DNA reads TGCAGCGTCTCGACAGGGTTGGGTCAGCCCCAGCATTTT. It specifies CSVSTGLGQPQHF.

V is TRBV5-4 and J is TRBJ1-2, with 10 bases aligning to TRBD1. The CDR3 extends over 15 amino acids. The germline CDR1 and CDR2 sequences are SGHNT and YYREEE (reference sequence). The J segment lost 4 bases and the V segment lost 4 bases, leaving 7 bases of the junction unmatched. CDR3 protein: CASSLADRGPYGYTF. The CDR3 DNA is TGTGCCAGCAGCCTCGCCGACAGGGGGCCCTATGGCTACACCTTC.

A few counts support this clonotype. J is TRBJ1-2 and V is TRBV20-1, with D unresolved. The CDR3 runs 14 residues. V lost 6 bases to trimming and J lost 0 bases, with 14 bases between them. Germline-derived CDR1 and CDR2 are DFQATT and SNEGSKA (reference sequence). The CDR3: CSAPLRGSNYGYTF. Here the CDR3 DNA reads TGCAGTGCCCCGTTACGCGGATCTAACTATGGCTACACCTTC.

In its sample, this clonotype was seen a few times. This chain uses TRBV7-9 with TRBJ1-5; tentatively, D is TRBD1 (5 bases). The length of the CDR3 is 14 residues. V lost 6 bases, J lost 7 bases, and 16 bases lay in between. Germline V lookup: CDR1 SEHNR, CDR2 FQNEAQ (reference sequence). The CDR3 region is CASSRDGSRQPQHF. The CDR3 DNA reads TGTGCCAGCAGTCGGGACGGGTCGAGGCAGCCCCAGCATTTT.

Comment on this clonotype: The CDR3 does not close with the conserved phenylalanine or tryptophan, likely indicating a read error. The CDR3 nucleotides read TGTGCCAGCAGCTTAGACAGGGATAATTCACCCCTCCACCTT. It translates to CASSLDRDNSPLHL. The chain employs TRBV7-4 and TRBJ1-6; tentative D call: TRBD1 (6 bases). This CDR3 spans 14 amino acids. The germline V gene encodes CDR1 SGHVT and CDR2 SQSDAQ. V dropped 1 base and J dropped 5 bases, with 6 bases sitting between them.

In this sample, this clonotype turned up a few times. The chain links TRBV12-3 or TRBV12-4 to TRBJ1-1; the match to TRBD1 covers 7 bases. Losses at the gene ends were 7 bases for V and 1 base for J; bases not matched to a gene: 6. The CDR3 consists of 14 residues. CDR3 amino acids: CASTGGTANTEAFF. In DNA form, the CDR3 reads TGTGCCAGCACCGGTGGGACAGCGAACACTGAAGCTTTCTTT.

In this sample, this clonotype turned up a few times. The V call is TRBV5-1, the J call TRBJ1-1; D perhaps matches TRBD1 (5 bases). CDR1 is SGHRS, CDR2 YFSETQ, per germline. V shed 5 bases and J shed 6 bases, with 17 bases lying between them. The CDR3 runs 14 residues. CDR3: CASRRDQVGPEAFF. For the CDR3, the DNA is TGCGCCAGCAGACGGGACCAGGTGGGGCCTGAAGCTTTCTTT.

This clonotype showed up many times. The CDR3 is CASGGNTDTQYF. The CDR3 bases are TGTGCCAGCGGGGGCAACACAGATACGCAGTATTTT. V usage is TRBV7-2 and J usage is TRBJ2-3, with a tentative D call TRBD1 (6 bases). CDR3 size: 12 residues. Germline CDR1 reads SGHTA; CDR2 reads FQGNSA. Trimming left V 8 bases short and J 2 bases short, with 8 bases between.

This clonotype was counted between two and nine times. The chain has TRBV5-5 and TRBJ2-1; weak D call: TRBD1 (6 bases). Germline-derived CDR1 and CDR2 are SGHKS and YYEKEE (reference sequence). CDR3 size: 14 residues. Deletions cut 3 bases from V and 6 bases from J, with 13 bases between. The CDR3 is CASSWGQGGNEQFF. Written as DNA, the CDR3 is TGTGCCAGCAGCTGGGGGCAAGGGGGCAATGAGCAGTTCTTC. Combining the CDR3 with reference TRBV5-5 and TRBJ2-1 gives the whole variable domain DAGVTQSPTHLIKTRGQQVTLRCSPISGHKSVSWYQQVLGQGPQFIFQYYEKEERGRGNFPDRFSARQFPNYSSELNVNALLLGDSALYLCASSWGQGGNEQFFGPGTRLTVL.

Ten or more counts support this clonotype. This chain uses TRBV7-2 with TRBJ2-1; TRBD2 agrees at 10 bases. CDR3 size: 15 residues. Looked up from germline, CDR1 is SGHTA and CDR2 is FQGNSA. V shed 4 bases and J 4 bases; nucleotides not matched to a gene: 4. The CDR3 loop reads CASSSSGRGYNEQFF. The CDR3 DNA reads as TGTGCCAGCAGCTCAAGCGGGAGGGGTTACAATGAGCAGTTCTTC.

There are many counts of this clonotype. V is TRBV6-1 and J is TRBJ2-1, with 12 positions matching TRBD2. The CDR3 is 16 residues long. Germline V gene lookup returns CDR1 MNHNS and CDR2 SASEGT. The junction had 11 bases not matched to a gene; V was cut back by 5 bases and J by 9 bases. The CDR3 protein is CASSSTRTSGKFEQFF. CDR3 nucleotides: TGTGCCAGCAGTTCGACCCGGACTAGCGGGAAATTTGAGCAGTTCTTC.

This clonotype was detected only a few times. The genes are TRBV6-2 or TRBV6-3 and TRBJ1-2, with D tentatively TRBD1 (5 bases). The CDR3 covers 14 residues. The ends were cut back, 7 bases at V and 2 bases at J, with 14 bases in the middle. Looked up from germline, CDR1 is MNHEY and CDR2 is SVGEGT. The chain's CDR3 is CASTPDGGNYGYTF. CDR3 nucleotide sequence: TGTGCCAGCACCCCCGATGGGGGGAACTATGGCTACACCTTC.